Following are 17 T cell receptor beta chains from one sample sequenced in a study of T cells after yellow fever vaccination. Each CDR3 protein is one row after TCRdb ran MiXCR on the 5' RACE reads. This table holds some 160,000 distinct CDR3 sequences, approximately 6.8% found once. Sequenced material: CD4+ T cells sorted from PBMCs, taken about 5 days after the first yellow fever vaccination. These receptors all stem from a man aged 18 to 29 who received the YFV17D yellow fever vaccine.

The gene calls are TRBV7-3 and TRBJ2-1; a weak D match, TRBD2 (5 bases). The CDR3 length is 13 residues. CDR1 SGHTA and CDR2 FQGTGA come from the germline V gene. Trimming pared 5 bases from V and 6 bases from J, leaving 11 bases between. This CDR3 is CASSSLTSNEQFF. DNA of the CDR3: TGTGCCAGCAGCAGCCTAACTAGCAATGAGCAGTTCTTC.

This clonotype was picked up a small number of times. J is TRBJ2-7 and V is TRBV20-1; tentative D call: TRBD1 (5 bases). The CDR3 is 12 residues long. The germline CDR1 and CDR2 sequences are DFQATT and SNEGSKA (reference sequence). Trimming removed 4 bases at V and 6 bases at J, with 13 bases between. As DNA, the CDR3 is TGCAGTGCTACAGGGATTTGGGGCGAGCAGTACTTC. It is translated as CSATGIWGEQYF.

This clonotype was observed at least ten times. The chain employs TRBV12-3 or TRBV12-4 and TRBJ2-3; 8 bases agree with TRBD1. The J segment lost 0 bases and the V segment lost 4 bases, leaving 3 bases of the junction unmatched. The CDR3 has 15 residues. Here the CDR3 DNA reads TGTGCCAGCAGTTCGACAGGGGTTAGCACAGATACGCAGTATTTT. It is translated as CASSSTGVSTDTQYF.

This clonotype was observed a few times. The chain carries TRBV2 and TRBJ1-2; 9 bases match TRBD1. The CDR3 is 17 residues long. Germline V gene sequence: CDR1 SNHLY, CDR2 FYNNEI. Trimming cost V 5 bases and J 5 bases; bases outside gene matches: 15. DNA of the CDR3: TGTGCCAGCAGTCCTCGTCCCGGGACAGGGTCGGGATATGGCTACACCTTC. Protein sequence: CASSPRPGTGSGYGYTF. Supplemented by reference TRBV2 and TRBJ1-2, the full variable domain reads EPEVTQTPSHQVTQMGQEVILRCVPISNHLYFYWYRQILGQKVEFLVSFYNNEISEKSEIFDDQFSVERPDGSNFTLKIRSTKLEDSAMYFCASSPRPGTGSGYGYTFGSGTRLTVV.

Details on this clonotype: This clone may be a read error of a much larger clone one base away. The CDR3 does not close with the conserved phenylalanine or tryptophan, likely indicating a read error. The chain uses TRBV10-3 and TRBJ2-7; 7 nucleotides align to TRBD1. The ends lost 6 bases at V and 6 bases at J; junction bases unmatched: 14. Germline CDR1 ENHRY, CDR2 SYGVKD. CDR3 length: 15 residues. The CDR3 region is CAIRDLPERGPEQYY. The CDR3 DNA reads TGTGCCATCAGAGACCTCCCGGAAAGGGGGCCCGAGCAGTACTAC.

This clonotype was detected a few times. The CDR3, as DNA: TGTGCCAGCAGGAACCAGGTGGACACCGGGGAGCTGTTTTTT. It specifies CASRNQVDTGELFF. This chain links TRBV2 with TRBJ2-2; D unclear. Trimming cost V 6 bases and J 3 bases, with 11 bases left between them. From germline, CDR1 is SNHLY and CDR2 FYNNEI. This CDR3 spans 14 amino acids.

As concerns this clonotype: One end of the junction varies from germline; a read error may be responsible. The V gene is TRBV7-7, the J gene TRBJ2-5; 9 nucleotides match TRBD2. The CDR3 extends over 13 amino acids. Germline V gene sequence: CDR1 SSHAT, CDR2 FNYEAQ (reference sequence). CDR3 bases: TGTGCTAGCAGCTTTGGACTAGCGGAGACCCAGTACTTC. Translating gives CASSFGLAETQYF.

This clonotype occurred many times. The J gene is TRBJ1-6, the V gene TRBV28; D unresolved. The CDR3 runs to 13 residues. The V end was cut by 8 bases, the J end by 6 bases, with 11 bases between. The germline V gene has CDR1 MDHEN and CDR2 SYDVKM. The DNA of the CDR3 is TGTGCCAGCGGGGAACCGGGTAATTCACCCCTCCACTTT. This codes for CASGEPGNSPLHF. The full variable domain, its missing parts supplied by reference TRBV28 and TRBJ1-6, is DVKVTQSSRYLVKRTGEKVFLECVQDMDHENMFWYRQDPGLGLRLIYFSYDVKMKEKGDIPEGYSVSREKKERFSLILESASTNQTSMYLCASGEPGNSPLHFGNGTRLTVT.

The V call is TRBV5-5, the J call TRBJ2-1, with a weak D call TRBD1 (5 bases). This CDR3 is built from 17 residues. Germline V lookup: CDR1 SGHKS, CDR2 YYEKEE (reference sequence). V was trimmed by 9 bases and J by 6 bases, leaving 28 bases between them. As DNA, the CDR3 is TGTGCCATCGGCTTCGCGTTGGACATTAGAGCTAGCAATGAGCAGTTCTTC. Protein: CAIGFALDIRASNEQFF.

This chain links TRBV30 with TRBJ2-3; 10 bases map to TRBD1. This CDR3 region has 13 residues. Looked up from germline, CDR1 is GTSNPN and CDR2 is SVGIG (reference sequence). J was trimmed by 2 bases and V by 5 bases; bases with no gene match: 1. Here the CDR3 DNA reads TGTGCCTGGGGGACAGGGGTCACAGATACGCAGTATTTT. Amino acids: CAWGTGVTDTQYF.

This clonotype was seen repeatedly, ten times or more. CDR3 loop: CASSRDSPTQYF. In DNA, the CDR3 is TGTGCCAGCAGCAGGGACTCCCCGACCCAGTACTTC. The rearrangement joins TRBV7-6 to TRBJ2-5; perhaps TRBD2 as D (6 bases). This CDR3 comprises 12 residues. Germline V gives CDR1 SGHVS, CDR2 FNYEAQ. V was clipped by 5 bases and J by 7 bases, with 11 bases between them. Complete variable domain (other parts from reference TRBV7-6 and TRBJ2-5): GAGVSQSPRYKVTKRGQDVALRCDPISGHVSLYWYRQALGQGPEFLTYFNYEAQQDKSGLPNDRFSAERPEGSISTLTIQRTEQRDSAMYRCASSRDSPTQYFGPGTRLLVL.

This clonotype was observed at least ten times. For the CDR3, the DNA is TGTGCCAGCAGTCGCGGGGGCGCTCAAGAGACCCAGTACTTC. The encoded protein is CASSRGGAQETQYF. The chain uses TRBV6-2 or TRBV6-3 and TRBJ2-5, with D tentatively TRBD2 (7 bases). Germline CDR1 is MNHEY and CDR2 is SVGEGT. CDR3 length equals 14 residues. V lost 5 bases to trimming and J lost 2 bases, with 12 bases between them.

The chain combines TRBV20-1 with TRBJ1-5; tentatively, D is TRBD1 (5 bases). Germline CDR1 and CDR2: DFQATT and SNEGSKA (reference sequence). Trimming took 2 bases from V and 0 from J, leaving 8 bases between them. CDR3 length: 14 residues. The CDR3 DNA reads TGCAGTGCTAGACCAGGGAATAGCAATCAGCCCCAGCATTTT. Its protein is CSARPGNSNQPQHF.

CDR3 protein: CASSESYGYTF. DNA for the CDR3: TGTGCCAGCAGTGAATCCTATGGCTACACCTTC. This chain uses TRBV25-1 with TRBJ1-2; no clear D. The CDR3 consists of 11 residues. The germline V gene has CDR1 MGHDK and CDR2 SYGVNS. Trimming removed 1 base at V and 4 bases at J, with 1 base between.

This clonotype was detected a few times. The chain is built from TRBV12-3 or TRBV12-4 and TRBJ1-1, with a tentative D call TRBD1 (5 bases). V was pared by 1 base and J by 0 bases, with 18 bases between. The CDR3 is 18 amino acids. DNA for the CDR3: TGTGCCAGCAGTTTAGATTCGTGGGGACGCAGCATGAACACTGAAGCTTTCTTT. Amino acids: CASSLDSWGRSMNTEAFF.

This clonotype occurred many times. CDR3 residues: CAILSRSGTGAMKGANVLTF. The CDR3 DNA reads TGTGCCATTCTCTCGCGTTCCGGGACAGGGGCGATGAAGGGGGCCAACGTCCTGACTTTC. V and J are TRBV7-9 and TRBJ2-6; 10 bases match TRBD1. Looked up from germline, CDR1 is SEHNR and CDR2 is FQNEAQ (reference sequence). Trimming cost V 10 bases and J 4 bases; bases outside gene matches: 22. CDR3 length equals 20 residues.

This clonotype was observed at least ten times. The J gene is TRBJ2-1, the V gene TRBV7-3; the match to TRBD2 covers 7 bases. Germline V gene sequence: CDR1 SGHTA, CDR2 FQGTGA. The CDR3 spans 16 residues. The junction had 5 bases not matched to a gene; V was cut back by 2 bases and J by 1 base. The DNA of the CDR3 is TGTGCCAGCAGCTTAGAGGGGCGGGGGTCCTACAATGAGCAGTTCTTC. The encoded protein is CASSLEGRGSYNEQFF. The complete variable domain, with remaining parts taken from reference TRBV7-3 and TRBJ2-1, reads GAGVSQTPSNKVTEKGKYVELRCDPISGHTALYWYRQSLGQGPEFLIYFQGTGAADDSGLPNDRFFAVRPEGSVSTLKIQRTERGDSAVYLCASSLEGRGSYNEQFFGPGTRLTVL.